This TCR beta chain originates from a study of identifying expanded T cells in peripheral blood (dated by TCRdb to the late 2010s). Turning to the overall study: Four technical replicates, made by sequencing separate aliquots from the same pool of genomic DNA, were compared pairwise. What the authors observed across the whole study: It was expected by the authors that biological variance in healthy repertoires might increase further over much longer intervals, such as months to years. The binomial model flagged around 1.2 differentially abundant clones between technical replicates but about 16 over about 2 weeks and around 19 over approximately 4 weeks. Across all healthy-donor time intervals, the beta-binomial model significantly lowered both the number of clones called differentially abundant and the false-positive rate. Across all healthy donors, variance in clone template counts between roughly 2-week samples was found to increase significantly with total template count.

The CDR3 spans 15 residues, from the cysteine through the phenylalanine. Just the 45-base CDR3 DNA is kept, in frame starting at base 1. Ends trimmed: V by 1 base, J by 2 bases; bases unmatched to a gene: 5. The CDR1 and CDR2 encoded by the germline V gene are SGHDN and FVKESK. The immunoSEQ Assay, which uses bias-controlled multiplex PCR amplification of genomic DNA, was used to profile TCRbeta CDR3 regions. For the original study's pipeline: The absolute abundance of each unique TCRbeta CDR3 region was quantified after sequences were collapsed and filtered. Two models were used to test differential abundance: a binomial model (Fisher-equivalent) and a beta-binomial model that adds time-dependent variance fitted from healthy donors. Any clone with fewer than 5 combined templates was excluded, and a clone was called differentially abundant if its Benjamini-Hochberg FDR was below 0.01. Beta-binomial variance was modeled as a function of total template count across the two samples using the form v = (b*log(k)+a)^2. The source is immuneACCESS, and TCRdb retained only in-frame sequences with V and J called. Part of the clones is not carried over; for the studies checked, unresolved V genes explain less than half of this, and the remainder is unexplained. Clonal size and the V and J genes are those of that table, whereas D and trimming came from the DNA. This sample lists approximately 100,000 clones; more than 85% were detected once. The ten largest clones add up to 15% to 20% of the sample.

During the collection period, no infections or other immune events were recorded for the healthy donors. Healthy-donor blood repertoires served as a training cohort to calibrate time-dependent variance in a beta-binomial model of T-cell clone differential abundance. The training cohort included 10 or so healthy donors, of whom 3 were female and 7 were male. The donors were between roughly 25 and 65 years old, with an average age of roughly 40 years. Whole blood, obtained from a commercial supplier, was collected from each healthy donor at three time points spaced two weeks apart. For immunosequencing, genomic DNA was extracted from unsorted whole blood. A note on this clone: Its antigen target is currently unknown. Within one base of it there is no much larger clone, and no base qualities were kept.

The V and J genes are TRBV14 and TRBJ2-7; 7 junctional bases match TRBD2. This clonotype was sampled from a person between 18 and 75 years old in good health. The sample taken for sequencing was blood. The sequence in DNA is TGTGCCAGCAGCCAAGGCCCAGCGGGGACCTACGAGCAGTACTTC. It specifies CASSQGPAGTYEQYF.